Given below is one T cell receptor (beta chain) in context. Its target is not known. This specimen belongs to a study of shared clonotypes between healthy human individuals. About the research overall: Three CD4 naive, three CD4 memory, two CD8 naive and one CD8 memory plate were used per donor.

This CDR3 spans 19 amino acids. The germline V gene has CDR1 SNHLY and CDR2 FYNNEI. The J segment lost 4 bases and the V segment lost 2 bases, leaving 15 bases of the junction unmatched. Whole-study results and caveats: Measured sharing among donors was expected to vary with sequencing depth. Non-shared clonotypes had lower generation probabilities than those shared by all four donors. Collection of samples was limited to blood; tissue repertoires likely differ.

Method: immunoSEQ multiplex PCR; TCRdb's copy keeps in-frame clones and lacks some. The sample lists 950,000 to 1,100,000 clones; 65% to 80% were seen once. The sample consisted of memory CD4+ T cells sorted from blood. Noted subset: CD45RA-negative fraction. The chain carries TRBV2 and TRBJ2-2, with 8 bases matching TRBD1. This TCR was sampled from a man between 18 and 35 years old in good health. CDR3 sequence (DNA): TGTGCCAGCAGTGAACTTATGAGGACTGGACAGGGAAGCACCGGGGAGCTGTTTTTT. Translated: CASSELMRTGQGSTGELFF.